This entry lists 18 T cell receptor beta chains sequenced from one sample in a study of blood T cell repertoires in COVID-19. The repertoire was sequenced with immunoSEQ multiplex PCR; TCRdb's copy has only in-frame clones and lacks some. The sample includes about 330,000 clones, approximately 85% of them seen just once. The sequenced sample consisted of peripheral blood. These TCRs come from a human donor in a cohort sampled during active COVID-19.

The J gene is TRBJ2-2, the V gene TRBV28; tentatively, D is TRBD2 (5 bases). Germline-derived CDR1 and CDR2 are MDHEN and SYDVKM. V lost 10 bases and J lost 6, with 15 bases in between. The CDR3 sequence is 13 residues long. The CDR3 sequence is CATLTVGAGELFF. CDR3 nucleotides: TGTGCCACGCTCACCGTCGGGGCCGGGGAGCTGTTTTTT.

This rearrangement joins TRBV4-2 to TRBJ1-1; D might be TRBD1 (6 bases). Germline values: CDR1 LGHNA, CDR2 YNFKEQ. Trimming pared 1 base from V and 5 bases from J, leaving 11 bases between. The CDR3 covers 14 residues. The CDR3 loop reads CASSQGATGTEAFF. As DNA, the CDR3 is TGTGCCAGCAGCCAAGGGGCGACAGGAACTGAAGCTTTCTTT.

V and J are TRBV29-1 and TRBJ2-7; 8 bases fit TRBD1. CDR1 is SQVTM and CDR2 is ANQGSEA in the germline V gene. V was pared by 5 bases and J by 6 bases, with 9 bases of the junction left unmatched. The CDR3 loop spans 13 amino acids. The CDR3 loop reads CSVRGQGVFEQYF. The CDR3 DNA is TGCAGCGTTAGAGGACAGGGCGTTTTCGAGCAGTACTTC.

This clone appeared once. As DNA, the CDR3 is TGTGCCAGCAGTCGGGGACTAGCGGGGGGCGGCGGGGAGCTGTTTTTT. It translates to CASSRGLAGGGGELFF. The rearrangement links TRBV2 to TRBJ2-2; 15 bases match TRBD2. CDR1 SNHLY and CDR2 FYNNEI come from the germline V gene. J was trimmed by 7 bases and V by 5 bases; bases with no gene match: 5. CDR3 length: 16 amino acids.

V is TRBV6-5 and J is TRBJ1-2, with D perhaps matching TRBD1 (5 bases). This CDR3 is 14 amino acids long. Germline V lookup: CDR1 MNHEY, CDR2 SVGAGI. Deletions cut 6 bases from V and 3 bases from J, with 14 bases between. The CDR3 bases are TGTGCCAGCAGCGCGTGGGGGGTACACTATGGCTACACCTTC. Translating it yields CASSAWGVHYGYTF.

The chain recombines TRBV10-3 with TRBJ2-4, with a tentative D call TRBD1 (6 bases). The V gene lost 0 bases and the J gene lost 3 bases, with 6 bases spanning the gap. Germline-derived CDR1 and CDR2 are ENHRY and SYGVKD. The CDR3 has 14 residues. Here the CDR3 reads CAISESGGKNIQYF. DNA for the CDR3: TGTGCCATCAGTGAGTCAGGGGGCAAAAACATTCAGTACTTC.

J is TRBJ2-7 and V is TRBV6-1, with D uncertain. CDR1 and CDR2 from the germline V gene are MNHNS and SASEGT. This CDR3 spans 12 amino acids. V was cut by 3 bases and J by 6 bases, with 9 bases left in between. This chain's CDR3 is CASSDRWIEQYF. The CDR3 DNA sequence: TGTGCCAGCAGTGACAGGTGGATCGAGCAGTACTTC.

The rearrangement links TRBV27 to TRBJ2-1, with 7 positions matching TRBD2. Germline CDR1 reads MNHEY; CDR2 reads SMNVEV (reference sequence). With 5 bases clipped from V and 3 bases from J, the junction kept 7 bases outside the gene matches. This CDR3 spans 15 amino acids. For the CDR3, the DNA is TGTGCCAGCAGTCCAGCGGGGCCGTTCTACAATGAGCAGTTCTTC. Protein: CASSPAGPFYNEQFF.

V usage is TRBV5-1 and J usage is TRBJ2-5; 9 nucleotides match TRBD1. CDR1 is SGHRS and CDR2 is YFSETQ in the germline V gene. After removal of 4 bases from V and 4 bases from J, the junction contained 5 bases not matched to a gene. This CDR3 comprises 14 residues. The CDR3 DNA follows: TGCGCCAGCAGCGGGACAGGGCTTCGAGAGACCCAGTACTTC. Amino acid sequence: CASSGTGLRETQYF.

In its sample, this clone was seen once. The V gene is TRBV6-2 or TRBV6-3, the J gene TRBJ2-2; TRBD2 matches 8 bases. The CDR3 length is 16 residues. The ends lost 6 bases at V and 3 bases at J; junction bases unmatched: 9. Germline V gene data show CDR1 as MNHEY and CDR2 as SVGEGT. The CDR3 DNA is TGTGCCAGCAGCCCGGTAGCGGGGATCGACACCGGGGAGCTGTTTTTT. It specifies CASSPVAGIDTGELFF.

This clone was seen only once. The chain employs TRBV6-5 and TRBJ2-3, with D possibly matching TRBD1 (5 bases). Germline values: CDR1 MNHEY, CDR2 SVGAGI. The CDR3 length is 15 residues. Between the trimmed V and J ends, which lost 0 bases and 1 base, there was a span of 8 bases. The DNA for the CDR3 is TGTGCCAGCAGTTACTCGCGCAGGGGCACAGATACGCAGTATTTT. Translated, it gives CASSYSRRGTDTQYF.

This clone has a single count. The V and J genes are TRBV7-2 and TRBJ2-1, with TRBD2 matching over 10 bases. The CDR3 totals 14 residues. CDR1 is SGHTA, CDR2 FQGNSA, per germline. Germline trimming cut 0 bases from V and 9 bases from J; bases unmatched to any gene: 2. CDR3 amino acids: CASSLAPSGGEQFF. For the CDR3, the DNA is TGTGCCAGCAGCTTAGCTCCTAGCGGGGGTGAGCAGTTCTTC.

This clone was seen only a few times. This rearrangement joins TRBV9 to TRBJ1-4; D is perhaps TRBD1 (6 bases). V was shortened by 4 bases and J by 0 bases, with 13 bases between the two germline ends. This CDR3 is built from 16 residues. CDR1 and CDR2 from the germline V gene are SGDLS and YYNGEE. The chain's CDR3 is CASSRTAIATNEKLFF. The DNA of the CDR3 is TGTGCCAGCAGCAGGACAGCGATAGCAACTAATGAAAAACTGTTTTTT.

This clone was seen a single time. This chain joins TRBV2 and TRBJ1-6; TRBD1 agrees at 10 bases. The CDR3 has 13 residues. Trimming at V came to 5 bases and at J to 10 bases, leaving 2 bases not matched to a gene. The germline gives CDR1 SNHLY, CDR2 FYNNEI. The CDR3, as DNA: TGTGCCAGCAGTAAGGACAGGGGGTCACCCCTCCACTTT. It encodes CASSKDRGSPLHF.

The rearrangement joins TRBV25-1 to TRBJ1-2; TRBD1 is a possible D gene (5 bases). The V gene's germline CDR1 is MGHDK and CDR2 SYGVNS. Deletions cut 4 bases from V and 5 bases from J, with 11 bases between. The CDR3 sequence is 13 residues long. The CDR3 loop reads CASSGGVGYGYTF. The CDR3 DNA reads as TGTGCCAGCAGTGGGGGGGTGGGTTATGGCTACACCTTC.

This clone is a singleton in its sample. The genes are TRBV3-1 (or the pseudogene TRBV3-2) and TRBJ1-6; D may be TRBD1 (6 bases). Germline CDR1 LGHDT, CDR2 YNNKEL (reference sequence). The CDR3 totals 14 residues. Trimming removed 4 bases at V and 9 bases at J, with 13 bases between. CDR3 sequence (DNA): TGTGCCAGCAGCCCGAGGGGGGGTAGTTCACCCCTCCACTTT. Protein sequence: CASSPRGGSSPLHF.

This clone was seen a single time. The chain combines TRBV4-1 with TRBJ2-4; tentative D call: TRBD1 (7 bases). The V end was cut by 3 bases, the J end by 9 bases, with 21 bases between. The CDR3 contains 16 residues. Germline assignment: CDR1 MGHRA and CDR2 YSYEKL. CDR3 nucleotide sequence: TGCGCCAGCAGCCAGCCCACGGACAGGCACGGGGGCATTCAGTACTTC. Translation: CASSQPTDRHGGIQYF.

Many counts were recorded for this clone. An end of the junction does not agree with germline; a read error may underlie this. This rearrangement joins TRBV29-1 to TRBJ2-6; the D gene is possibly TRBD1 (6 bases). The germline V gene encodes CDR1 SQVTM and CDR2 ANQGSEA. This CDR3 comprises 17 residues. Here the CDR3 DNA reads TGCAGCGCTGAAATTGGGGACACGCTCTCTGGGGCCAACGTCCTGACTTTC. Translation gives CSAEIGDTLSGANVLTF.